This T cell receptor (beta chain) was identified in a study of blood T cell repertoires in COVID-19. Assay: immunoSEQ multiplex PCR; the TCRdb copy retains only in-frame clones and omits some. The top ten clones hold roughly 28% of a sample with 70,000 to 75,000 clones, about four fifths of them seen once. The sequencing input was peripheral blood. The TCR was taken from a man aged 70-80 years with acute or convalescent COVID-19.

The CDR3 DNA reads TGTGCCTGGCGTTCCCAGGCCACCTACAATGAGCAGTTCTTC. Protein: CAWRSQATYNEQFF. This rearrangement joins TRBV30 to TRBJ2-1, with D unclear. The CDR3 totals 14 residues. The V end was cut by 5 bases, the J end by 2 bases, with 13 bases between. CDR1 is GTSNPN and CDR2 is SVGIG in the germline V gene (reference sequence).